The clone carrying this TCR beta chain showed up just once. This entry comes from a study of cytomegalovirus exposure and HLA in healthy donors. Primers included in the PCR were 60 Vbeta and 13 Jbeta primers. Clones were sequenced by immunoSEQ multiplex PCR, and TCRdb holds only the in-frame ones, with some missing. The sample has around 140,000 clones, approximately 87% seen once. This CDR3 contains 17 residues. Germline V gives CDR1 SGHNT, CDR2 YYREEE (reference sequence). Trimming stripped 4 bases from V and 8 bases from J, with 27 bases between. This chain connects TRBV5-4 to TRBJ1-2; TRBD1 might be the D (6 bases). The receptor's source is a woman in her 30s in good health and CMV-seronegative. The sample comprised PBMCs. CDR3 in DNA: TGTGCCAGCAGCCCCATTACTACAGGGATGGTAGGCGGAGGCTACACCTTC. Protein sequence: CASSPITTGMVGGGYTF.